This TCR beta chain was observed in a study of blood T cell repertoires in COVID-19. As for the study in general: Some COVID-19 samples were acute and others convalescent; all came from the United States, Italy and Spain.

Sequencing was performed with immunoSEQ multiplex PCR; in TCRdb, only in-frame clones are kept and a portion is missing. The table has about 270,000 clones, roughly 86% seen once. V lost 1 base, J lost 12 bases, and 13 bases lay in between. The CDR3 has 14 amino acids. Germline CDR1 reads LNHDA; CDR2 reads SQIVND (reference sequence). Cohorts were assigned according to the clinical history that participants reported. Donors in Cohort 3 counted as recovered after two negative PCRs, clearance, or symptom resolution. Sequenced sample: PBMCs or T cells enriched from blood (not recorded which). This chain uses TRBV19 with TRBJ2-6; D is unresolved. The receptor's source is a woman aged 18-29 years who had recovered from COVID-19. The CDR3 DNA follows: TGTGCCAGTAGTATAGCCCCCACAACAACCGTCCTGACTTTC. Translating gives CASSIAPTTTVLTF.